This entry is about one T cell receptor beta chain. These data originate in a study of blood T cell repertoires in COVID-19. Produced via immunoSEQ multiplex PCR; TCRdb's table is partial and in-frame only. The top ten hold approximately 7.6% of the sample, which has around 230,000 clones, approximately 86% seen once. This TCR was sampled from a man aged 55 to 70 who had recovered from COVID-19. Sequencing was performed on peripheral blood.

In DNA, the CDR3 is TGTGCCAGCAGCTTAGGGCAGGGGGCCCCCAATCAGCCCCAGCATTTT. This encodes CASSLGQGAPNQPQHF. The gene calls are TRBV7-2 and TRBJ1-5; 8 nucleotides align to TRBD1. The CDR3 is 16 amino acids. Unmatched junction bases numbered 5, after V lost 1 base and J lost 3 bases. Germline V gene data show CDR1 as SGHTA and CDR2 as FQGNSA.